This is a list of T cell receptor beta chains from one sample in a study of blood T cell repertoires in COVID-19. Produced via immunoSEQ multiplex PCR; TCRdb's table is partial and in-frame only. The data show around 160,000 clones, with over 70% seen just once and about 5.7% held by the top ten. Sequencing was carried out using peripheral blood. The source of these receptors is a man aged 80 or over with acute or convalescent COVID-19. Each CDR3 is given with its conserved first and last residue. The D gene is left open where the match is weak. Rows give clone size only sometimes, using once, few, many, or a class for an expanded clone.

j_gene | v_gene | abundance | len | d_gene | CDR3nt | CDR3aa
TRBJ1-1 | TRBV6-5 | NA | 14 | NA | TGTGCCAGCAGTTTGGGACTTCCGAACACTGAAGCTTTCTTT | CASSLGLPNTEAFF
TRBJ2-5 | TRBV7-2 | few | 17 | TRBD2 | TGTGCCAGCAGATATCGCATAACTAGCGGGACCCAAGAGACCCAGTACTTC | CASRYRITSGTQETQYF
TRBJ1-1 | TRBV5-1 | NA | 14 | TRBD1 | TGCGCCAGCAGCGCCCAGACAGGGCCGACTGAAGCTTTCTTT | CASSAQTGPTEAFF
TRBJ1-1 | TRBV19 | NA | 15 | NA | TGTGCCAGTAGGGACAGCCCAATTTCGTGGACTGAAGCTTTCTTT | CASRDSPISWTEAFF
TRBJ2-3 | TRBV28 | NA | 15 | TRBD2 | TGTGCCAGCAGTCATAGCGGGGTGGGTACAGATACGCAGTATTTT | CASSHSGVGTDTQYF
TRBJ2-3 | TRBV5-1 | NA | 15 | NA | TGCGCCAGCAGCTTGGATCCGGGAGTTACAGATACGCAGTATTTT | CASSLDPGVTDTQYF
TRBJ1-1 | TRBV28 | NA | 13 | NA | TGTGCCAGCAGTCGACAGATGAACACTGAAGCTTTCTTT | CASSRQMNTEAFF
TRBJ1-1 | TRBV25-1 | NA | 13 | NA | TGTGCCAGCAGACAGGGTATGAACACTGAAGCTTTCTTT | CASRQGMNTEAFF
TRBJ2-3 | TRBV24-1 | NA | 13 | NA | TGTGCCACCAGTGATCCCGCTAGGGATACGCAGTATTTT | CATSDPARDTQYF
TRBJ1-2 | TRBV5-5 | few | 14 | NA | TGTGCCAGCAGCTTGGGTGCTCAGGACTATGGCTACACCTTC | CASSLGAQDYGYTF
TRBJ2-2 | TRBV5-1 | NA | 17 | TRBD2 | TGCGCCAGCAGCTTGCGAGCTAGCGGGAGTTTTTCCGGGGAGCTGTTTTTT | CASSLRASGSFSGELFF
TRBJ1-6 | TRBV5-5 | NA | 17 | NA | TGTGCCAGCAGCTTTAAAGCCCTGAGCTCCTATAATTCACCCCTCCACTTT | CASSFKALSSYNSPLHF
TRBJ1-1 | TRBV2 | once | 15 | TRBD1 | TGTGCCAGCAGCATAGGACAGGGCTCCGTCACTGAAGCTTTCTTT | CASSIGQGSVTEAFF
TRBJ2-5 | TRBV24-1 | NA | 14 | TRBD1 | TGTGCCACCAGTCCCGGACAGGGGACACAGACCCAGTACTTC | CATSPGQGTQTQYF
TRBJ2-2 | TRBV6-4 | NA | 16 | TRBD1 | TGTGCCAGCAGCGTACAGGGGGCGAAGGGCACCGGGGAGCTGTTTTTT | CASSVQGAKGTGELFF
TRBJ2-3 | TRBV6-1 | NA | 17 | TRBD2 | TGTGCCAGCAGTGAAGGGAGCGGGGGGGCTCACGGGGATACGCAGTATTTT | CASSEGSGGAHGDTQYF
TRBJ1-1 | TRBV6-5 | NA | 15 | TRBD1 | TGTGCCAGCAGTTACTCCAGGACAGGGATAACTGAAGCTTTCTTT | CASSYSRTGITEAFF
TRBJ1-1 | TRBV28 | NA | 13 | NA | TGTGCCAGCAGTTTGAGGCGGGGGACTGAAGCTTTCTTT | CASSLRRGTEAFF
TRBJ1-2 | TRBV20-1 | NA | 11 | TRBD1 | TGCAGTGCCGGGACAGACTATGGCTACACCTTC | CSAGTDYGYTF
TRBJ2-5 | TRBV4-2 | NA | 15 | TRBD2 | TGTGCCAGCAGCCTGACTAGCGGGAATGCAGAGACCCAGTACTTC | CASSLTSGNAETQYF
TRBJ1-4 | TRBV5-1 | NA | 15 | NA | TGCGCCAGCAGTGGGGGGGCACGGCGGGATGAAAAACTGTTTTTT | CASSGGARRDEKLFF
TRBJ2-5 | TRBV2 | NA | 15 | NA | TGTGCCAGCAGTGGACAGAGATTTAGCCAAGAGACCCAGTACTTC | CASSGQRFSQETQYF
TRBJ1-2 | TRBV3-1/TRBV3-2 | NA | 15 | TRBD1 | TGTGCCAGCAGTCCTACCACAGGGGGCGTCTATGGCTACACCTTC | CASSPTTGGVYGYTF
TRBJ2-7 | TRBV2 | NA | 13 | NA | TGTGCCAGCAGTGAAAGGACGGGATCAGAGCAGTACTTC | CASSERTGSEQYF
TRBJ1-1 | TRBV19 | NA | 13 | NA | TGTGCCAGTAGTATACGGCGGGCCACTGAAGCTTTCTTT | CASSIRRATEAFF
TRBJ2-1 | TRBV5-1 | NA | 15 | TRBD2 | TGCGCCAGCAGCTTCTCTGGGACTAGCTACAATGAGCAGTTCTTC | CASSFSGTSYNEQFF
TRBJ1-5 | TRBV19 | NA | 16 | NA | TGTGCCAGTAGTGTCGCCGGGACACACCACTATCAGCCCCAGCATTTT | CASSVAGTHHYQPQHF
TRBJ1-6 | TRBV11-2 | NA | 17 | NA | TGTGCCAGCAGCACCACGGGACAACCGGTCCCCGATTCACCCCTCCACTTT | CASSTTGQPVPDSPLHF
TRBJ2-1 | TRBV4-2 | NA | 13 | NA | TGTGCCACCCCGGGACTCACCTACAATGAGCAGTTCTTC | CATPGLTYNEQFF
TRBJ2-1 | TRBV5-1 | NA | 15 | NA | TGCGCCAGCAGCACAGCAGGAGGACCCTACAATGAGCAGTTCTTC | CASSTAGGPYNEQFF
TRBJ1-6 | TRBV28 | NA | 14 | NA | TGTGCCAGCACATGGAGTACGAGGAATTCACCCCTCCACTTT | CASTWSTRNSPLHF
TRBJ2-3 | TRBV2 | once | 17 | NA | TGTGCCAGCAGTGCGGGTGGCAGGGTGGTAGGCACAGATACGCAGTATTTT | CASSAGGRVVGTDTQYF
TRBJ2-1 | TRBV7-2 | NA | 15 | NA | TGTGCCAGCAGCTTAAACAGGGCGGCCTACAATGAGCAGTTCTTC | CASSLNRAAYNEQFF
TRBJ1-2 | TRBV7-2 | NA | 14 | NA | TGTGCCAGCAGCCCCGGGGGGGCGCGGTATGGCTACACCTTC | CASSPGGARYGYTF
TRBJ2-7 | TRBV18 | NA | 15 | NA | TGTGCCAGCTCACCTACCGGGACTCCCAACTACGAGCAGTACTTC | CASSPTGTPNYEQYF
TRBJ2-3 | TRBV11-3 | NA | 16 | TRBD2 | TGTGCCAGCAGCTTAAGCGGGGGACTTTCCACAGATACGCAGTATTTT | CASSLSGGLSTDTQYF
TRBJ2-7 | TRBV5-1 | NA | 15 | TRBD1 | TGCGCCAGCAGCTGGACACAGGGGTCCGGCGGCGAGCAGTACTTC | CASSWTQGSGGEQYF
TRBJ2-2 | TRBV7-9 | NA | 15 | TRBD2 | TGTGCCAGCAGCCTCCTAACCAGCGGGGCCGGGGAGCTGTTTTTT | CASSLLTSGAGELFF
TRBJ2-7 | TRBV5-5 | NA | 11 | NA | TGTGCCAGCAGCCAGATCTACGAGCAGTACTTC | CASSQIYEQYF
TRBJ1-5 | TRBV30 | NA | 15 | NA | TGTGCCTGGAGTAGCGGAAACCCCATCGGTCAGCCCCAGCATTTT | CAWSSGNPIGQPQHF
TRBJ2-3 | TRBV20-1 | NA | 11 | NA | TGCAGTGAGGGGGGGCTGGATACGCAGTATTTT | CSEGGLDTQYF
TRBJ1-1 | TRBV2 | NA | 14 | NA | TGTGCCAGCGGGAGGGGCGGATTGAACACTGAAGCTTTCTTT | CASGRGGLNTEAFF
TRBJ1-3 | TRBV10-3 | NA | 16 | TRBD1 | TGTGCCATCAGTGAGGGGACAGGGCACTCTGGAAACACCATATATTTT | CAISEGTGHSGNTIYF
TRBJ2-1 | TRBV19 | NA | 12 | NA | TGTGCCAGTAGTATCGGAGGGAATGAGCAGTTCTTC | CASSIGGNEQFF
TRBJ2-1 | TRBV20-1 | NA | 14 | NA | TGCAGTGCTAGTGATCAGGGATATAGCAATGAGCAGTTCTTC | CSASDQGYSNEQFF
TRBJ2-3 | TRBV9 | NA | 18 | NA | TGTGCCAGCAGCGTAGAGGGACTGGCGCCGGATCGCACAGATACGCAGTATTTT | CASSVEGLAPDRTDTQYF
TRBJ1-4 | TRBV25-1 | NA | 15 | NA | TGTGCCAGCAGTGAAACGGGTAGGACTAATGAAAAACTGTTTTTT | CASSETGRTNEKLFF
TRBJ2-3 | TRBV24-1 | NA | 13 | NA | TGTGCCACCAGAAGCGGAAGCACAGATACGCAGTATTTT | CATRSGSTDTQYF
TRBJ2-5 | TRBV6-5 | NA | 12 | NA | TGTGCCAGCAGTTACGGGGGGGAGACCCAGTACTTC | CASSYGGETQYF
TRBJ2-1 | TRBV19 | NA | 17 | TRBD1 | TGTGCCAGTAGTATTAGTTTGGGACAGGGGTCGGACAATGAGCAGTTCTTC | CASSISLGQGSDNEQFF
TRBJ2-1 | TRBV7-2 | once | 15 | NA | TGTGCCAGCAGCTTAGCGGGGGGGCCTGTAAATGAGCAGTTCTTC | CASSLAGGPVNEQFF
TRBJ1-5 | TRBV30 | once | 14 | NA | TGTGCCTGGAGTATATCGGGGGTGGTGCAGCCCCAGCATTTT | CAWSISGVVQPQHF
TRBJ1-4 | TRBV7-2 | NA | 14 | NA | TGTGCCAGCAGCTTAAACAGCCCGAATGAAAAACTGTTTTTT | CASSLNSPNEKLFF